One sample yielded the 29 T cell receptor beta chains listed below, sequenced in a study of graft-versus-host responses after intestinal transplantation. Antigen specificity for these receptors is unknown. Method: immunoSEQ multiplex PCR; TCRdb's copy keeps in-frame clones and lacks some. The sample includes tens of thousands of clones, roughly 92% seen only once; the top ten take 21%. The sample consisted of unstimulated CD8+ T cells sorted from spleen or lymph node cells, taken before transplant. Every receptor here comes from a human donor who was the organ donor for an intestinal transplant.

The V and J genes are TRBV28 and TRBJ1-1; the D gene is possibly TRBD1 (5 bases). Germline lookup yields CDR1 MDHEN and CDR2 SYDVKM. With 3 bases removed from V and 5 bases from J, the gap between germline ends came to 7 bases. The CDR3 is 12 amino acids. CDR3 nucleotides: TGTGCCAGCAGTTTGGGGGAGACTGAAGCTTTCTTT. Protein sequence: CASSLGETEAFF.

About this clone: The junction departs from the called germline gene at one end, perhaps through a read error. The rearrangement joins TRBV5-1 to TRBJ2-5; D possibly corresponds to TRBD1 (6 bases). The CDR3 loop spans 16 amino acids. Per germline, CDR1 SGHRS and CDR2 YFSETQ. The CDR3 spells CTSSFLWTARQETQYF. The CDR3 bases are TGCACCAGCAGCTTCCTGTGGACAGCCCGACAAGAGACCCAGTACTTC.

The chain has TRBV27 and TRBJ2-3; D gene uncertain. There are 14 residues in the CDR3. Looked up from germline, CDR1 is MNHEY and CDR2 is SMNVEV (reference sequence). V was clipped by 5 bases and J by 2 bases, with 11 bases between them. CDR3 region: CASSTLGLTDTQYF. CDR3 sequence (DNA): TGTGCCAGCAGTACCCTAGGTCTCACAGATACGCAGTATTTT.

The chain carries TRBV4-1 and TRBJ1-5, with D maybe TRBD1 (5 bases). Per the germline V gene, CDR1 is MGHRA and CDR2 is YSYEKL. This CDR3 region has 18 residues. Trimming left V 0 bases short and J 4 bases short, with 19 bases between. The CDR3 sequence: CASSQDFRQYLGNQPQHF. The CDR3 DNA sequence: TGCGCCAGCAGCCAAGATTTTAGACAGTACCTAGGGAATCAGCCCCAGCATTTT.

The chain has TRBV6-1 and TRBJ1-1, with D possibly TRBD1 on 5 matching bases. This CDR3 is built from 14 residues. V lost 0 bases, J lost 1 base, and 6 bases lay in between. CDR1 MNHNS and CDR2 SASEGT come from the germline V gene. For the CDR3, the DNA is TGTGCCAGCAGTGAAGCAGGGGCGAACACTGAAGCTTTCTTT. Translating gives CASSEAGANTEAFF.

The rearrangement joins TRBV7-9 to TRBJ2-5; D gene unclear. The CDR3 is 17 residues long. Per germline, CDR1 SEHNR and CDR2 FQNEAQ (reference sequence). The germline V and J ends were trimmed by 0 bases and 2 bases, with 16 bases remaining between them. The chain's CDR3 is CASSLAQVLDAQETQYF. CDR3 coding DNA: TGTGCCAGCAGCTTAGCCCAGGTGTTGGATGCGCAAGAGACCCAGTACTTC.

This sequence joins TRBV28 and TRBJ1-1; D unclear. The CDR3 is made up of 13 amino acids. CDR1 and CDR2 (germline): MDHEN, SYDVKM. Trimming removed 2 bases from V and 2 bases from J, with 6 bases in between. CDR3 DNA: TGTGCCAGCAGTTTAGGGCATAACACTGAAGCTTTCTTT. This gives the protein CASSLGHNTEAFF.

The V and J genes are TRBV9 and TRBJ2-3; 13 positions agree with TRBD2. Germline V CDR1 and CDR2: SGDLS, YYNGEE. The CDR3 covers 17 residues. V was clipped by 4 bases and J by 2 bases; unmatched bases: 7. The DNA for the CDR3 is TGTGCCAGCAGCTTCGGACTAGCGGGAGTGTCCACAGATACGCAGTATTTT. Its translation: CASSFGLAGVSTDTQYF.

The CDR3 nucleotides are TGTGCCAGCAGTCTGAGGGACAGAGCTTCCTACGAGCAGTACTTC. It is translated as CASSLRDRASYEQYF. The V call is TRBV5-4, the J call TRBJ2-7, with 7 bases lining up with TRBD1. Germline values: CDR1 SGHNT, CDR2 YYREEE (reference sequence). This CDR3 has 15 amino acids. V was clipped by 5 bases and J by 1 base; unmatched bases: 9.

The CDR3, as DNA: TGTGCCAGCAGCGGCGCCCGACCACACACAGATACGCAGTATTTT. Its protein product is CASSGARPHTDTQYF. V usage is TRBV6-1 and J usage is TRBJ2-3, with D uncertain. Trimming shortened V by 6 bases and J by 2 bases, and 15 bases separated the two germline ends. The CDR3 has 15 residues. Germline loops: CDR1 MNHNS, CDR2 SASEGT.

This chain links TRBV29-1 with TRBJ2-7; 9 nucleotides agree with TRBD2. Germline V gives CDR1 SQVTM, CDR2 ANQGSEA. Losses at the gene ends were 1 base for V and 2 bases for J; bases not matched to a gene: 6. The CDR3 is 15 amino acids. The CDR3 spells CSVEGEREAAYEQYF. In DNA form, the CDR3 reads TGCAGCGTTGAAGGGGAGCGGGAGGCCGCCTACGAGCAGTACTTC.

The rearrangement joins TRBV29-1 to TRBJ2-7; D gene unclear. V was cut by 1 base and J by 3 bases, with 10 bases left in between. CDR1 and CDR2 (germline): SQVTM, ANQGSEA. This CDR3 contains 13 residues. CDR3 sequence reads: CSVEGILSYEQYF. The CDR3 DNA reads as TGCAGCGTTGAAGGGATCCTTAGCTACGAGCAGTACTTC.

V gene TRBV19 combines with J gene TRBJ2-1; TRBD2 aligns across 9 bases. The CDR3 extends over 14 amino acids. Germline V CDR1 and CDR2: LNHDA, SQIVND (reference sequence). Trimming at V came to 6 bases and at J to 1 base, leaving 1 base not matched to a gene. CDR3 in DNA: TGTGCCAGTAGCCTAGCGGGGTCCTACAATGAGCAGTTCTTC. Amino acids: CASSLAGSYNEQFF.

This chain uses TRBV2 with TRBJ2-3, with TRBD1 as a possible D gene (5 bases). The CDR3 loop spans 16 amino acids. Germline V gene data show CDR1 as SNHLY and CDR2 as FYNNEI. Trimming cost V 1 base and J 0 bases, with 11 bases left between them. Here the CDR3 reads CASSEGVGASTDTQYF. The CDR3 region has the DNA TGTGCCAGCAGTGAAGGAGTAGGGGCAAGCACAGATACGCAGTATTTT.

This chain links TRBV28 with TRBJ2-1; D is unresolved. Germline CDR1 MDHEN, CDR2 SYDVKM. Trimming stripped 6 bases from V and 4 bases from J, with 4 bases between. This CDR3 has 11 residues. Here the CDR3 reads CASSQYNEQFF. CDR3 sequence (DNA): TGTGCCAGCAGCCAATACAATGAGCAGTTCTTC.

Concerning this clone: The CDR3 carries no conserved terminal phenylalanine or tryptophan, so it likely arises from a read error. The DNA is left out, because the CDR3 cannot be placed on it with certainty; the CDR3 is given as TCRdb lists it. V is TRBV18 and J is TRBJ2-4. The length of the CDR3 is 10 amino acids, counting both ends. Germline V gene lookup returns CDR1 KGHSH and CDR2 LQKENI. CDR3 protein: CASSLFRPCL.

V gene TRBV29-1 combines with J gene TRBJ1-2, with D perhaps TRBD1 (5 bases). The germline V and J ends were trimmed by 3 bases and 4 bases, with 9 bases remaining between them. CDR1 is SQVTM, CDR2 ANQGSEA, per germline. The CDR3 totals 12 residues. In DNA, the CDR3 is TGCAGCGTTGAGGCAGGGCCCTATGGCTACACCTTC. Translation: CSVEAGPYGYTF.

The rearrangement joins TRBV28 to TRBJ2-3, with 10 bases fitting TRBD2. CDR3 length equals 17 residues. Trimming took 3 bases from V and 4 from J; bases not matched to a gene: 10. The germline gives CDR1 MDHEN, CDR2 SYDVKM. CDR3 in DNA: TGTGCCAGCAGTTTCCTAGCGGGAGTGAGTTTTGCAGATACGCAGTATTTT. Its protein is CASSFLAGVSFADTQYF. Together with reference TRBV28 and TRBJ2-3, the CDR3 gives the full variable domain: DVKVTQSSRYLVKRTGEKVFLECVQDMDHENMFWYRQDPGLGLRLIYFSYDVKMKEKGDIPEGYSVSREKKERFSLILESASTNQTSMYLCASSFLAGVSFADTQYFGPGTRLTVL.

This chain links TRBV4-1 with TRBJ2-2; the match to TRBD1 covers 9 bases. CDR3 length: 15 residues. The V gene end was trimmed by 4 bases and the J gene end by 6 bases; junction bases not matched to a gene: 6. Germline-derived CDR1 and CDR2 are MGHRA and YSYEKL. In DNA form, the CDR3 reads TGCGCCAGCAGCCTACCGGGACAGGGCGCCGGGGAGCTGTTTTTT. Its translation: CASSLPGQGAGELFF.

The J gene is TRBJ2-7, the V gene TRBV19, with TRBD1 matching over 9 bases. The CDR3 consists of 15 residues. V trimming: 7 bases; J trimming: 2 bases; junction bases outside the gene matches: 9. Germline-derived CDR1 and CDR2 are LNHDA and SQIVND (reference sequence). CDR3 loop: CASTLDGTGTYEQYF. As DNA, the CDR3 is TGTGCCAGTACCCTCGATGGGACAGGGACCTACGAGCAGTACTTC.

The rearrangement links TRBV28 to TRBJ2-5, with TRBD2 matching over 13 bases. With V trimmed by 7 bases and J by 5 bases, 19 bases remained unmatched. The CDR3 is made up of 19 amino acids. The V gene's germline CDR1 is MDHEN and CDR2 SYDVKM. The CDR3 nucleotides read TGTGCCAGCAACTACCGGCCCGGGACTAGCGGGGACGAGTGTGAGACCCAGTACTTC. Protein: CASNYRPGTSGDECETQYF.

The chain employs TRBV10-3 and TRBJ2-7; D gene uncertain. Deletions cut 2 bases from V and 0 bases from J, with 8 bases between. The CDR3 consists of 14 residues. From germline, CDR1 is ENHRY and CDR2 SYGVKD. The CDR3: CAISEESHSYEQYF. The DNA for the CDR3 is TGTGCCATCAGTGAGGAATCCCACTCCTACGAGCAGTACTTC.

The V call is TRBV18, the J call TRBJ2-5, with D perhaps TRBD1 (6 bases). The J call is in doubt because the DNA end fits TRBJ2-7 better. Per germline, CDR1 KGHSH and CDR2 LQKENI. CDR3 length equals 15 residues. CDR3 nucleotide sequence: TGTGCCAGCTCAGACGGACAGAGAAGTTCCTACGAGCAGTACTTC. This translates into CASSDGQRSSYEQYF.

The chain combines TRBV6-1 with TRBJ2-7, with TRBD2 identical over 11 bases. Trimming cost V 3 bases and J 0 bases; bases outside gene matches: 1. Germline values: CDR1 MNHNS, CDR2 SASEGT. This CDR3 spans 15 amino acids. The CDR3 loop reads CASSEGLAASYEQYF. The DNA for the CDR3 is TGTGCCAGCAGTGAGGGACTAGCGGCCTCCTACGAGCAGTACTTC.

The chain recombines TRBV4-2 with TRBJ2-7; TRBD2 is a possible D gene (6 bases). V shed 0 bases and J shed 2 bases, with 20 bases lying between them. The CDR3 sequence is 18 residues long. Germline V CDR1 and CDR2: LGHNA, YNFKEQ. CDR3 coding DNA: TGTGCCAGCAGCCAAGATTTCGGGACGGGAGTGGTCCCCTACGAGCAGTACTTC. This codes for CASSQDFGTGVVPYEQYF.

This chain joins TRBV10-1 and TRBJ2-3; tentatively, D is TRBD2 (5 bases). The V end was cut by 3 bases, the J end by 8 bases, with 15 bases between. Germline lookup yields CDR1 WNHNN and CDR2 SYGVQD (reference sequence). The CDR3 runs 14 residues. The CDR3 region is CASSDRSLRGTQYF. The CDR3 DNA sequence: TGCGCCAGCAGTGATCGGAGTCTCCGGGGTACGCAGTATTTT.

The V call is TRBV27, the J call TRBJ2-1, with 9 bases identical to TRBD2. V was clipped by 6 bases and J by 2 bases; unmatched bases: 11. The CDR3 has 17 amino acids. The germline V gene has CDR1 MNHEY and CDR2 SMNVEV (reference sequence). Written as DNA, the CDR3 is TGTGCCAGCAGCTCCCCGATGTCTAGCGGGGCCTACAATGAGCAGTTCTTC. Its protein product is CASSSPMSSGAYNEQFF.

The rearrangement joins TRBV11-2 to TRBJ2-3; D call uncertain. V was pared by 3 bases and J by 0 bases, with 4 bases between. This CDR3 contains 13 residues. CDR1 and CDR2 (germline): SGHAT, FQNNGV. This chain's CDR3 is CASSFSSTDTQYF. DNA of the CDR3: TGTGCCAGCAGCTTCTCTAGCACAGATACGCAGTATTTT.

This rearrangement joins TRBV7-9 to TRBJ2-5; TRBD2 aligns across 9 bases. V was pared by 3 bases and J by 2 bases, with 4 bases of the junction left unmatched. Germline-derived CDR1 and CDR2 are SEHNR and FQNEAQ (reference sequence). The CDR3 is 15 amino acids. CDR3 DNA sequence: TGTGCCAGCAGCTTGGTAGCGGGGGCTCAAGAGACCCAGTACTTC. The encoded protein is CASSLVAGAQETQYF.